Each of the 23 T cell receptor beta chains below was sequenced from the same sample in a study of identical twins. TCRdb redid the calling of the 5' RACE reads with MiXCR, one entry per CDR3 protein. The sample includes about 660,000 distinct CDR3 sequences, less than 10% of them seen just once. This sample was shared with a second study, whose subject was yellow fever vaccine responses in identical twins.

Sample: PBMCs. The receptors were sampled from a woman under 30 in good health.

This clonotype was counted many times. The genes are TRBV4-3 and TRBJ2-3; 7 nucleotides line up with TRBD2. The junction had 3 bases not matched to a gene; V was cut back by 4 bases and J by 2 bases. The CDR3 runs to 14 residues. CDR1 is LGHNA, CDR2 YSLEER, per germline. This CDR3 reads CASSPGTNTDTQYF. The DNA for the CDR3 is TGCGCCAGCAGCCCCGGGACTAACACAGATACGCAGTATTTT.

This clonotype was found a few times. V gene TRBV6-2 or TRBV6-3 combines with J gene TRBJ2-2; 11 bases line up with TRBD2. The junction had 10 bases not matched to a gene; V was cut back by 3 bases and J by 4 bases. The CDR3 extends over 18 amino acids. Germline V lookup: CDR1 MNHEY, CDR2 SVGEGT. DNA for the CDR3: TGTGCCAGCAGTTATCTAGCGGGGGGTCTTCGAGCCACCGGGGAGCTGTTTTTT. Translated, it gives CASSYLAGGLRATGELFF.

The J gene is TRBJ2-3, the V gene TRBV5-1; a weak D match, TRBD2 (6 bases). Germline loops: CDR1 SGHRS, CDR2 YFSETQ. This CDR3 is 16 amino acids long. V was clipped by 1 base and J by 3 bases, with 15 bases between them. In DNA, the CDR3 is TGCGCCAGCAGCTTGTGGGACGGGGGTCGAACAGATACGCAGTATTTT. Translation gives CASSLWDGGRTDTQYF. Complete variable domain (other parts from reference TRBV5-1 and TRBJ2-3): KAGVTQTPRYLIKTRGQQVTLSCSPISGHRSVSWYQQTPGQGLQFLFEYFSETQRNKGNFPGRFSGRQFSNSRSEMNVSTLELGDSALYLCASSLWDGGRTDTQYFGPGTRLTVL.

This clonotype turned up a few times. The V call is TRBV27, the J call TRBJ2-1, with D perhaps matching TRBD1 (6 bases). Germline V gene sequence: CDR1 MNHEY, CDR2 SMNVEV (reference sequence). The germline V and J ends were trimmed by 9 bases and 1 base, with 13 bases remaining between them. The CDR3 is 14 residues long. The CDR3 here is CARVPRGSYNEQFF. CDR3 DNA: TGTGCCAGGGTTCCCAGGGGATCCTACAATGAGCAGTTCTTC.

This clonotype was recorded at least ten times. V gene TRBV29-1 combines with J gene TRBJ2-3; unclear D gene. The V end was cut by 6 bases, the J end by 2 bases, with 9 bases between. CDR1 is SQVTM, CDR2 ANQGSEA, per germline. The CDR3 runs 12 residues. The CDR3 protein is CSVRIDTDTQYF. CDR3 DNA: TGCAGCGTGCGAATCGACACAGATACGCAGTATTTT.

The CDR3: CASSQDSRPNQPQHF. The CDR3 nucleotides are TGTGCCAGCAGCCAAGATTCCAGACCCAATCAGCCCCAGCATTTT. The chain has TRBV3-1 and TRBJ1-5; no reliable D call. Germline V gives CDR1 LGHDT, CDR2 YNNKEL (reference sequence). V was pared by 0 bases and J by 3 bases, with 9 bases between. This CDR3 region has 15 residues.

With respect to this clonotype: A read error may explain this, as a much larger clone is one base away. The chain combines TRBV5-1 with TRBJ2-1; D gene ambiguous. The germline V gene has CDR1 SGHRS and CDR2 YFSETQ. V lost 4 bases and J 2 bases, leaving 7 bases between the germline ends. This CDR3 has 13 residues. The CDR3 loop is CASSAITYNEQFF. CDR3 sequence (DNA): TGCGCCAGCAGCGCTATAACCTACAATGAGCAGTTCTTC. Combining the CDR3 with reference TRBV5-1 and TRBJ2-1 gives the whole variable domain KAGVTQTPRYLIKTRGQQVTLSCSPISGHRSVSWYQQTPGQGLQFLFEYFSETQRNKGNFPGRFSGRQFSNSRSEMNVSTLELGDSALYLCASSAITYNEQFFGPGTRLTVL.

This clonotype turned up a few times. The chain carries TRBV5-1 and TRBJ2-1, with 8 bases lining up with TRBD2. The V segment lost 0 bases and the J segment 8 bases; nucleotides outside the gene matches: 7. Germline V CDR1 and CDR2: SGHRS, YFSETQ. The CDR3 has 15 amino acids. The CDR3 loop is CASSLGVGGAYEQFF. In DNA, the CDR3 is TGCGCCAGCAGCTTGGGGGTCGGGGGGGCGTATGAGCAGTTCTTC.

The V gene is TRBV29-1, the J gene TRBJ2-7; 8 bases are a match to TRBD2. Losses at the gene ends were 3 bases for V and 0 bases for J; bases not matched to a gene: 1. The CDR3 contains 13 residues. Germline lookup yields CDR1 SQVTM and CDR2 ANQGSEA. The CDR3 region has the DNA TGCAGCGTTGAGGCGGGGGGCTCCTACGAGCAGTACTTC. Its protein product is CSVEAGGSYEQYF.

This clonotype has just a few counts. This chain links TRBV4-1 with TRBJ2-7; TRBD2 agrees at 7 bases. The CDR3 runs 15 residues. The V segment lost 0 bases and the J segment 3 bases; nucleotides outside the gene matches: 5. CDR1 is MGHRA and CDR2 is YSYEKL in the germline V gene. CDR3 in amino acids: CASSQDPGTIYEQYF. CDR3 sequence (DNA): TGCGCCAGCAGCCAAGACCCAGGGACTATCTACGAGCAGTACTTC.

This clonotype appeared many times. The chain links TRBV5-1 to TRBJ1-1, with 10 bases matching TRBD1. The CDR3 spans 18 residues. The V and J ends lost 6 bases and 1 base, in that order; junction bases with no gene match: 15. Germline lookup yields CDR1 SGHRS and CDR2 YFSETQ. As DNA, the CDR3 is TGCGCCAGCACCCGGGACAGGGGCCTTCTGCACCCGAACACTGAAGCTTTCTTT. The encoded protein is CASTRDRGLLHPNTEAFF.

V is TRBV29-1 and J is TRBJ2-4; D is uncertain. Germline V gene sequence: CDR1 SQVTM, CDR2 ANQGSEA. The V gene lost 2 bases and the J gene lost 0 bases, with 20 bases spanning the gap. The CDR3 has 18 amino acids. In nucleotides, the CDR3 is TGCAGCGTTGAAAGCCTCCAAGCCACCTCTCTAGCCAAAAACATTCAGTACTTC. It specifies CSVESLQATSLAKNIQYF.

The CDR3 spells CAIRGQASYEQYF. The DNA for the CDR3 is TGTGCCATCCGGGGACAGGCTTCCTACGAGCAGTACTTC. The J gene is TRBJ2-7, the V gene TRBV10-3, with 8 bases matching TRBD1. Unmatched junction bases numbered 4, after V lost 8 bases and J lost 1 base. Germline lookup yields CDR1 ENHRY and CDR2 SYGVKD. The CDR3 has 13 amino acids.

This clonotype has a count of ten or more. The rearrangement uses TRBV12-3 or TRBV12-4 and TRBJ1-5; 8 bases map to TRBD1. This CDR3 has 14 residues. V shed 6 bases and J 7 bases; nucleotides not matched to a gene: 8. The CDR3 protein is CASSRQGSRQPQHF. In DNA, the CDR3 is TGTGCCAGCAGCAGACAGGGGTCGAGGCAGCCCCAGCATTTT.

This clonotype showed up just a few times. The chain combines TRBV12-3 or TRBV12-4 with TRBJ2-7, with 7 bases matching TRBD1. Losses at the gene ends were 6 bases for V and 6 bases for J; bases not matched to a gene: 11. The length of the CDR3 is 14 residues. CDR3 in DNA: TGTGCCAGCAGGAATTACAGGGGTTTTGGCGAGCAGTACTTC. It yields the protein CASRNYRGFGEQYF.

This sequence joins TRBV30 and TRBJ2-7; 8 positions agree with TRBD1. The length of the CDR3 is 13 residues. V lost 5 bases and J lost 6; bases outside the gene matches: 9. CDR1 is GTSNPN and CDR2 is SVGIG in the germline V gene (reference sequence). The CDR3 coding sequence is TGTGCCTGGTCCGCGGACAGGGACGTCGAGCAGTACTTC. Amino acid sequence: CAWSADRDVEQYF.

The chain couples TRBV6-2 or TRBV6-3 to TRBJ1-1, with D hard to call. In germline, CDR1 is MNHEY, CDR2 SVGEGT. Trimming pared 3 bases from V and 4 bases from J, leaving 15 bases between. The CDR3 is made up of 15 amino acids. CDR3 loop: CASSYGRREATEAFF. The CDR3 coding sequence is TGTGCCAGCAGTTATGGCAGGCGGGAGGCCACTGAAGCTTTCTTT.

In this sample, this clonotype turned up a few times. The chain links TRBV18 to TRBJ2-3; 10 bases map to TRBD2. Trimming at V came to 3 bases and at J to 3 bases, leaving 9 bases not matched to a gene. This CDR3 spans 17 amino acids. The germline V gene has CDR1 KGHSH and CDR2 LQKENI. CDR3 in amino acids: CASSPEVAGGRTDTQYF. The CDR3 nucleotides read TGTGCCAGCTCACCCGAGGTAGCGGGGGGCAGGACAGATACGCAGTATTTT.

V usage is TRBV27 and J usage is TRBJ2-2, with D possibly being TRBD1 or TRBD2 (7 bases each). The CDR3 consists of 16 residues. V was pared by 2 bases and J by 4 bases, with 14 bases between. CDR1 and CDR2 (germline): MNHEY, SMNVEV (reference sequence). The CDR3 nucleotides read TGTGCCAGCAGTTTACCAGCGGGGACAGTCACCGGGGAGCTGTTTTTT. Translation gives CASSLPAGTVTGELFF.

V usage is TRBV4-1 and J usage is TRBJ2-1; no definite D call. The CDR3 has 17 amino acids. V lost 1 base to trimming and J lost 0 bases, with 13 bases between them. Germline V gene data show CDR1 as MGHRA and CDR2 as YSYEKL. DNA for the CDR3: TGCGCCAGCAGCCAAGGTGTAGCCGCCAGCTCCTACAATGAGCAGTTCTTC. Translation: CASSQGVAASSYNEQFF.

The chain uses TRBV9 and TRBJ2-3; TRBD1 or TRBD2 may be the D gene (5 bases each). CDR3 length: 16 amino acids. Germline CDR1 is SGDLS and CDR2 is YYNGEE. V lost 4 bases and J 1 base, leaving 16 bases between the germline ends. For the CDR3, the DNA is TGTGCCAGCAGCACCCGGGACGCCCCTCGCACAGATACGCAGTATTTT. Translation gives CASSTRDAPRTDTQYF. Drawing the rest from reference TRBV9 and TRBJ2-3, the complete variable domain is DSGVTQTPKHLITATGQRVTLRCSPRSGDLSVYWYQQSLDQGLQFLIQYYNGEERAKGNILERFSAQQFPDLHSELNLSSLELGDSALYFCASSTRDAPRTDTQYFGPGTRLTVL.

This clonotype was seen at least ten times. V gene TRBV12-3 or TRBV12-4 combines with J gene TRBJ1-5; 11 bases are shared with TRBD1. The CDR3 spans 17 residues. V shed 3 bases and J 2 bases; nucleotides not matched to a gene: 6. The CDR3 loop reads CASSLWTGGSGNQPQHF. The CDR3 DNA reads TGTGCCAGCAGTTTGTGGACAGGGGGCTCAGGCAATCAGCCCCAGCATTTT.

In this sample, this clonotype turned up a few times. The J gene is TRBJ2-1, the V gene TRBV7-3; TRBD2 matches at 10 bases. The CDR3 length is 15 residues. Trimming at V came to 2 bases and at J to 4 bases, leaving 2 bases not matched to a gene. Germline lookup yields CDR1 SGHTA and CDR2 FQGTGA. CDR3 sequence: CASSLQRGGYNEQFF. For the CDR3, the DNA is TGTGCCAGCAGCTTACAGCGGGGGGGGTACAATGAGCAGTTCTTC.